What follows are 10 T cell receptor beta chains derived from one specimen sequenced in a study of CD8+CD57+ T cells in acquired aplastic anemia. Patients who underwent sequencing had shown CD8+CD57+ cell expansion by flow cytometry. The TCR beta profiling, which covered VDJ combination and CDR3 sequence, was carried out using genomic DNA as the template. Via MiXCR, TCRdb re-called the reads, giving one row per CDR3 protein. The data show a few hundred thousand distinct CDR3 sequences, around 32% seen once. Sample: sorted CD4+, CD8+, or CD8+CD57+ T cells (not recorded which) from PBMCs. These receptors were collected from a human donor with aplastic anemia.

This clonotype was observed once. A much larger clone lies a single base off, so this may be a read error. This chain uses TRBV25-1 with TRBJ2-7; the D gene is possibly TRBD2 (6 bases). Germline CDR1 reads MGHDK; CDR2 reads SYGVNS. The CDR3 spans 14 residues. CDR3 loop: CASSEEGGAYEQHF. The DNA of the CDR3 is TGTGCCAGCAGTGAAGAAGGCGGGGCCTACGAGCAGCACTTC.

CDR3 loop: CSARDSRPGLENIQYF. CDR3 DNA: TGCAGTGCTAGGGACAGCCGACCGGGGCTGGAAAACATTCAGTACTTC. The chain employs TRBV20-1 and TRBJ2-4; perhaps TRBD1 as D (6 bases). Germline V lookup: CDR1 DFQATT, CDR2 SNEGSKA (reference sequence). Trimming took off 3 bases at V and 5 bases at J, with 20 bases between the two ends. The CDR3 totals 16 residues.

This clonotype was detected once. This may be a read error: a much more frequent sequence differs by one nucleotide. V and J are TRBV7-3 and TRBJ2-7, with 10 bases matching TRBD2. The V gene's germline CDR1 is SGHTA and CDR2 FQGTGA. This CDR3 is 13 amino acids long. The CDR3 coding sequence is TGTGCCAGCAGCTTACCTAGCGGGAGAGAGCGGTACTTC. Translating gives CASSLPSGRERYF.

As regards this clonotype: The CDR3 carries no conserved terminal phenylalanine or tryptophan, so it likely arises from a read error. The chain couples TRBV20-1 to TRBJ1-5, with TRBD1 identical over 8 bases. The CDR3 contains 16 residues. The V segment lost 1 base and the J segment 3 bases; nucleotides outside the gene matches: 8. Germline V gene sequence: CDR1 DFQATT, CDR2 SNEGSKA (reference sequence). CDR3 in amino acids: CSARGNRGNNNQPQHL. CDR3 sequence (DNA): TGCAGTGCTAGAGGGAACAGGGGGAACAACAATCAGCCCCAGCATCTT.

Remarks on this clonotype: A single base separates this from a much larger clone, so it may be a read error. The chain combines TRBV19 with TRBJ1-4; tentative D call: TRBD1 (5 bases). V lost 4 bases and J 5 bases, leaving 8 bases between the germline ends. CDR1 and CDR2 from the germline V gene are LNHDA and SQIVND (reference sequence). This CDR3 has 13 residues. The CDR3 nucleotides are TGTGCCAGTAGTAGGGGGGACAATGAAAAACTGTTTTTT. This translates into CASSRGDNEKLFF.

The CDR3 loop reads CASSFGGFVTEAFF. For the CDR3, the DNA is TGTGCCAGCAGCTTTGGAGGGTTTGTCACTGAAGCTTTCTTT. The chain is built from TRBV7-3 and TRBJ1-1; D remains unclear. Per the germline V gene, CDR1 is SGHTA and CDR2 is FQGTGA. V shed 3 bases and J shed 4 bases, with 12 bases lying between them. CDR3 length: 14 residues.

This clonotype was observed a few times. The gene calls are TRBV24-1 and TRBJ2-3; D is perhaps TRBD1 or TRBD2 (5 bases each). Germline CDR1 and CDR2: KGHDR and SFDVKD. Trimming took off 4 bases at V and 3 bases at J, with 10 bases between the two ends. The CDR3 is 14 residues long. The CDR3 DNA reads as TGTGCCACCAGTGAACAGGACTGGACAGATACGCAGTATTTT. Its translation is CATSEQDWTDTQYF.

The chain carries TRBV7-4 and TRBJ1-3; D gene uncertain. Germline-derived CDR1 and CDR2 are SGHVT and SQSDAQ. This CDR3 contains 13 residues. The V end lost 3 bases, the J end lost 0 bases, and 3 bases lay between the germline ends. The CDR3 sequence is CASSLPSGNTIYF. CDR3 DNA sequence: TGTGCCAGCAGCTTGCCCTCTGGAAACACCATATATTTT.

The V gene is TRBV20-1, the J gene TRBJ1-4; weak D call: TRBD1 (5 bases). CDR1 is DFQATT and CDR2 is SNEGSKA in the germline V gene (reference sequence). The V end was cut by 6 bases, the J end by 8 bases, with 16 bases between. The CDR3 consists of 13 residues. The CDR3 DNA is TGCAGTGCCCGGGGCCCCGAGGGGGAAAAACTGTTTTTT. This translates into CSARGPEGEKLFF.

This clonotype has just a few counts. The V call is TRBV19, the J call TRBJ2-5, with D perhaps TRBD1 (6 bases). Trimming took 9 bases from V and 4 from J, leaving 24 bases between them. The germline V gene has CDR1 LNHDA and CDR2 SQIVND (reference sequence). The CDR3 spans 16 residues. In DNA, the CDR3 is TGTGCCAGCAGCTTATCGGGGCAGGGGTTGAGAGAGACCCAGTACTTC. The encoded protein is CASSLSGQGLRETQYF.